The 19 T cell receptor beta chains listed next were all sequenced from one sample in a study of T cells after yellow fever vaccination (dated by TCRdb to about 2019). This specimen's treatment or condition label, interpreted: live attenuated yellow fever vaccine strain. Library creation used 5' RACE. Instrument on record: Illumina HiSeq 2500. Clones were called with MiXCR by TCRdb after fastp trimmed the public reads at Q25, and only in-frame beta chains were retained. When rows share a CDR3 protein, they turn into one entry using the most common DNA and genes. The sample table lists about 63,000 distinct CDR3 sequences, less than 8.5% of them with a count of one. Of the sample, 35% to 40% is held by the ten largest clones. Specimen: CD8+ T cells sorted from PBMCs, collected 15 days after the yellow fever booster vaccination. The receptors were gathered from a man aged 25 to 45 who received the YFV17D yellow fever vaccine.

This clonotype was counted ten times or more. The V gene is TRBV4-2, the J gene TRBJ2-2; TRBD1 matches 7 bases. Germline V lookup: CDR1 LGHNA, CDR2 YNFKEQ. This CDR3 spans 15 amino acids. With V trimmed by 8 bases and J by 2 bases, 8 bases remained unmatched. The CDR3 is CASGAGTVNTGELFF. In DNA form, the CDR3 reads TGTGCCAGCGGTGCCGGGACAGTAAACACCGGGGAGCTGTTTTTT.

Points on this clonotype: Since a much larger clone is just one base distant, this may be a read error. The chain employs TRBV18 and TRBJ2-1; D is possibly TRBD2 (6 bases). The CDR3 runs to 14 residues. CDR1 and CDR2 (germline): KGHSH, LQKENI. The CDR3 loop is CASSTPGGTYEQFF. The DNA of the CDR3 is TGTGCCAGCTCAACACCCGGGGGTACCTATGAGCAGTTCTTC.

This clonotype was observed many times. The CDR3 nucleotides are TGTGCCAGCAGCCTATACCCTGGGACTAGCGGGACCAATGAGCAGTTCTTC. This sequence encodes CASSLYPGTSGTNEQFF. This chain connects TRBV4-2 to TRBJ2-1, with TRBD2 matching 13 bases. The J segment lost 6 bases and the V segment lost 4 bases, leaving 9 bases of the junction unmatched. The CDR3 runs 17 residues. From germline, CDR1 is LGHNA and CDR2 YNFKEQ.

Concerning this clonotype itself: Possible read error: a much larger clone is one base away. The chain couples TRBV4-1 to TRBJ2-1; 8 nucleotides line up with TRBD1. The CDR3 consists of 13 residues. From germline, CDR1 is MGHRA and CDR2 YSYEKL. The J segment lost 11 bases and the V segment lost 2 bases, leaving 5 bases of the junction unmatched. The CDR3 DNA is TGCGCCAGCAGCCAACGGACAGGGTATAAGCAGTTCTTC. Protein product: CASSQRTGYKQFF.

A few counts support this clonotype. This chain joins TRBV7-2 and TRBJ2-3; 8 bases are a match to TRBD1. The trim removed 5 bases at V and 7 bases at J, leaving 14 bases unmatched. The CDR3 has 16 amino acids. Germline loops: CDR1 SGHTA, CDR2 FQGNSA. CDR3 residues: CASSLRGAGGSNTQYF. CDR3 DNA sequence: TGTGCCAGCAGCCTCCGGGGCGCAGGGGGCTCGAATACGCAGTATTTT.

The table lists this clonotype with a few counts. The chain couples TRBV6-5 to TRBJ2-7; no firm D call. CDR3 size: 11 residues. Trimming took 0 bases from V and 7 from J, leaving 4 bases between them. CDR1 is MNHEY, CDR2 SVGAGI, per germline. CDR3 sequence (DNA): TGTGCCAGCAGTTACTCCCTAGAGCAGTACTTC. This encodes CASSYSLEQYF.

This clonotype was seen many times. The V and J genes are TRBV12-5 and TRBJ2-1; maybe TRBD2 (6 bases). Per germline, CDR1 LGHNT and CDR2 FRNRAP. The CDR3 spans 15 residues. Between the trimmed V and J ends, which lost 7 bases and 6 bases, there was a span of 19 bases. CDR3 nucleotides: TGTGCTAGTGCCTCTCCGACTAGTCGGTTCAATGAGCAGTTCTTC. Its protein is CASASPTSRFNEQFF. The variable domain in full, with the rest retrieved from reference TRBV12-5 and TRBJ2-1, is DARVTQTPRHKVTEMGQEVTMRCQPILGHNTVFWYRQTMMQGLELLAYFRNRAPLDDSGMPKDRFSAEMPDATLATLKIQPSEPRDSAVYFCASASPTSRFNEQFFGPGTRLTVL.

As to this clonotype: This may stem from a read error, because a much larger clone lies one nucleotide away. The gene calls are TRBV6-2 or TRBV6-3 and TRBJ2-3; D is possibly TRBD1 (6 bases). Germline CDR1 MNHEY, CDR2 SVGEGT. V dropped 4 bases and J dropped 7 bases, with 15 bases sitting between them. The CDR3 has 14 residues. CDR3: CASSSAQGVYTQYF. As DNA, the CDR3 is TGTGCCAGCAGTTCAGCACAGGGCGTGTATACGCAGTATTTT.

The sample holds many counts of this clonotype. The gene calls are TRBV2 and TRBJ2-7; 7 bases map to TRBD1. Germline CDR1 is SNHLY and CDR2 is FYNNEI. The ends lost 6 bases at V and 0 bases at J; junction bases unmatched: 5. CDR3 size: 14 residues. Here the CDR3 reads CASRIDRVSYEQYF. CDR3 DNA sequence: TGTGCCAGCAGAATTGACAGGGTCTCCTACGAGCAGTACTTC.

This clonotype has ten or more counts. The chain is built from TRBV5-1 and TRBJ2-3; tentative D call: TRBD1 (7 bases). This CDR3 spans 16 amino acids. Looked up from germline, CDR1 is SGHRS and CDR2 is YFSETQ. V dropped 3 bases and J dropped 5 bases, with 19 bases sitting between them. The CDR3 nucleotides read TGCGCCAGCAGCTCACAGGGGCCCGGGAGCGGAGATACGCAGTATTTT. It codes for CASSSQGPGSGDTQYF.

This clonotype was observed at least ten times. The V call is TRBV7-6, the J call TRBJ1-4, with D maybe TRBD1 (5 bases). The CDR3 has 12 amino acids. The germline CDR1 and CDR2 sequences are SGHVS and FNYEAQ. With 5 bases removed from V and 8 bases from J, the gap between germline ends came to 9 bases. CDR3 in amino acids: CASSAEGEKLFF. CDR3 nucleotides: TGTGCCAGCAGCGCCGAGGGGGAAAAACTGTTTTTT. Looking up the rest from reference TRBV7-6 and TRBJ1-4 gives the full variable domain: GAGVSQSPRYKVTKRGQDVALRCDPISGHVSLYWYRQALGQGPEFLTYFNYEAQQDKSGLPNDRFSAERPEGSISTLTIQRTEQRDSAMYRCASSAEGEKLFFGSGTQLSVL.

This clonotype was detected ten times or more. The chain has TRBV20-1 and TRBJ2-7; D is possibly TRBD1 (6 bases). Trimming cost V 0 bases and J 3 bases, with 18 bases left between them. CDR3 length: 16 residues. CDR1 and CDR2 (germline): DFQATT, SNEGSKA (reference sequence). The CDR3 reads CSARDQTGTPNYEQYF. CDR3 sequence (DNA): TGCAGTGCTAGAGACCAGACCGGGACACCAAACTACGAGCAGTACTTC.

In its sample, this clonotype was seen many times. The chain links TRBV5-1 to TRBJ2-7; D not certain. Per the germline V gene, CDR1 is SGHRS and CDR2 is YFSETQ. This CDR3 contains 13 residues. Trimming took 2 bases from V and 2 from J, leaving 8 bases between them. CDR3 residues: CASSFASAYEQYF. CDR3 nucleotides: TGCGCCAGCAGCTTCGCCAGCGCCTACGAGCAGTACTTC.

This clonotype was counted at least ten times. V is TRBV27 and J is TRBJ2-4; 10 nucleotides line up with TRBD2. Germline loops: CDR1 MNHEY, CDR2 SMNVEV (reference sequence). The length of the CDR3 is 18 residues. The trim removed 6 bases at V and 0 bases at J, leaving 11 bases unmatched. CDR3 residues: CASSSLGSGRLAKNIQYF. CDR3 in DNA: TGTGCCAGCAGCTCCCTGGGTAGCGGGAGGTTAGCCAAAAACATTCAGTACTTC.

This clonotype came up many times. This chain joins TRBV20-1 and TRBJ2-7, with a tentative D call TRBD1 (6 bases). The germline V and J ends were trimmed by 1 base and 0 bases, with 16 bases remaining between them. The length of the CDR3 is 16 residues. Looked up from germline, CDR1 is DFQATT and CDR2 is SNEGSKA (reference sequence). The CDR3 here is CSARGVGGLSSYEQYF. The DNA for the CDR3 is TGCAGTGCTAGAGGCGTAGGGGGTCTTAGCTCCTACGAGCAGTACTTC.

This clonotype came up many times. V usage is TRBV6-2 or TRBV6-3 and J usage is TRBJ2-7; 7 bases map to TRBD2. CDR1 is MNHEY, CDR2 SVGEGT, per germline. V shed 6 bases and J 3 bases; nucleotides not matched to a gene: 11. CDR3 size: 15 residues. CDR3: CASSYREDFYYEQYF. As DNA, the CDR3 is TGTGCCAGCAGCTACCGGGAGGACTTTTACTACGAGCAGTACTTC.

This clonotype showed up many times. The chain uses TRBV3-1 and TRBJ2-5; 7 bases fit TRBD1. V lost 0 bases and J lost 5; bases outside the gene matches: 12. Germline assignment: CDR1 LGHDT and CDR2 YNNKEL (reference sequence). This CDR3 is 17 amino acids long. The CDR3 sequence: CASSQDGWGDRVETQYF. The CDR3 region has the DNA TGTGCCAGCAGCCAAGATGGATGGGGAGACAGGGTCGAGACCCAGTACTTC.

This clonotype has ten or more counts. The chain is built from TRBV20-1 and TRBJ2-2; D tentatively reads TRBD1 or TRBD2 (6 bases each). CDR3 size: 16 residues. V was trimmed by 6 bases and J by 7 bases, leaving 24 bases between them. Germline loops: CDR1 DFQATT, CDR2 SNEGSKA (reference sequence). This CDR3 reads CSAKHRGVQDFGELFF. The CDR3 nucleotides are TGCAGTGCCAAACATAGGGGGGTCCAAGACTTCGGGGAGCTGTTTTTT.

This clonotype was detected many times. The rearrangement joins TRBV3-1 to TRBJ2-1; 10 bases match TRBD2. V dropped 5 bases and J dropped 0; count of bases not matched to a gene: 7. The CDR3 has 17 residues. The germline CDR1 and CDR2 sequences are LGHDT and YNNKEL (reference sequence). CDR3 sequence: CASSTGLAISSYNEQFF. CDR3 sequence (DNA): TGTGCCAGCAGCACGGGACTAGCGATCAGCTCCTACAATGAGCAGTTCTTC.